What follows are 10 T cell receptor beta chains derived from one specimen sequenced in a study of cytomegalovirus exposure and HLA in healthy donors. PCR used 60 Vbeta primers and 13 Jbeta primers. Measured with immunoSEQ multiplex PCR; TCRdb has only the in-frame clones, and not every one. This sample's table has just over 200,000 clones. The material sequenced was PBMCs. These receptors were obtained from a girl aged 2 to 10 in good health and CMV-seropositive.

The rearrangement joins TRBV14 to TRBJ2-7, with TRBD1 matching over 11 bases. Germline loops: CDR1 SGHDN, CDR2 FVKESK. The CDR3 is made up of 15 amino acids. Losses at the gene ends were 3 bases for V and 2 bases for J; bases not matched to a gene: 3. CDR3 bases: TGTGCCAGCAGCCAGCCGGGACAGGGGGCCTACGAGCAGTACTTC. It encodes CASSQPGQGAYEQYF.

The V and J genes are TRBV5-1 and TRBJ1-2; D gene unclear. Germline V lookup: CDR1 SGHRS, CDR2 YFSETQ. The ends were cut back, 4 bases at V and 0 bases at J, with 13 bases in the middle. This CDR3 has 15 amino acids. This CDR3 is CASSPFGAANYGYTF. The CDR3 bases are TGCGCCAGCAGCCCTTTTGGTGCGGCTAACTATGGCTACACCTTC.

The chain uses TRBV5-6 and TRBJ1-1; 11 bases are shared with TRBD1. This CDR3 contains 18 residues. CDR1 SGHDT and CDR2 YYEEEE come from the germline V gene. After removal of 0 bases from V and 0 bases from J, the junction contained 7 bases not matched to a gene. The CDR3 loop is CASSLGGQGVLMNTEAFF. CDR3 coding DNA: TGTGCCAGCAGCTTGGGGGGACAGGGGGTACTCATGAACACTGAAGCTTTCTTT.

Comments on this clone: The sample has other DNA sequences that encode this CDR3 too. The chain recombines TRBV28 with TRBJ1-5; D gene uncertain. Germline V gene data show CDR1 as MDHEN and CDR2 as SYDVKM. There are 13 residues in the CDR3. The ends were cut back, 3 bases at V and 6 bases at J, with 9 bases in the middle. As DNA, the CDR3 is TGTGCCAGCAGTTTGGGTCGGGGTCAGCCCCAGCATTTT. This gives the protein CASSLGRGQPQHF.

The rearrangement joins TRBV5-1 to TRBJ1-1; D remains unclear. With 0 bases removed from V and 6 bases from J, the gap between germline ends came to 6 bases. The CDR3 runs to 12 residues. CDR1 is SGHRS and CDR2 is YFSETQ in the germline V gene. This CDR3 reads CASSLGQSEAFF. The CDR3 DNA reads TGCGCCAGCAGCTTGGGTCAGTCTGAAGCTTTCTTT. Together with reference TRBV5-1 and TRBJ1-1, the CDR3 gives the full variable domain: KAGVTQTPRYLIKTRGQQVTLSCSPISGHRSVSWYQQTPGQGLQFLFEYFSETQRNKGNFPGRFSGRQFSNSRSEMNVSTLELGDSALYLCASSLGQSEAFFGQGTRLTVV.

The chain carries TRBV5-1 and TRBJ2-1, with TRBD1 matching 10 bases. This CDR3 comprises 15 residues. Losses at the gene ends were 0 bases for V and 8 bases for J; bases not matched to a gene: 5. Germline-derived CDR1 and CDR2 are SGHRS and YFSETQ. The DNA for the CDR3 is TGCGCCAGCAGCTTGGGACAGGGGGCTCAGGATGAGCAGTTCTTC. Protein sequence: CASSLGQGAQDEQFF.

The rearrangement uses TRBV29-1 and TRBJ2-1, with TRBD2 identical over 10 bases. The CDR3 spans 15 residues. J gave up 4 bases and V 7 bases, and 10 bases lay outside the gene matches. Per the germline V gene, CDR1 is SQVTM and CDR2 is ANQGSEA. CDR3 amino acids: CSATSGLALYNEQFF. CDR3 in DNA: TGCAGCGCCACCTCGGGACTAGCGCTTTACAATGAGCAGTTCTTC.

A word on this clone: A junction boundary mismatches the germline segment, possibly from a read error. This chain's CDR3 is CASSRPGSSYGQYF. The CDR3 nucleotides are TGTGCCAGCAGTCGCCCGGGTTCATCTTACGGGCAGTACTTC. The chain couples TRBV6-1 to TRBJ2-7, with D unresolved. CDR3 length equals 14 residues. CDR1 is MNHNS and CDR2 is SASEGT in the germline V gene.

This chain joins TRBV19 and TRBJ2-1, with TRBD2 matching over 8 bases. Looked up from germline, CDR1 is LNHDA and CDR2 is SQIVND (reference sequence). V dropped 3 bases and J dropped 8; count of bases not matched to a gene: 15. The CDR3 length is 17 residues. The CDR3: CASSIVSVAGGIYEQFF. CDR3 in DNA: TGTGCCAGTAGTATTGTTTCCGTGGCGGGAGGTATTTATGAGCAGTTCTTC.

The chain combines TRBV10-3 with TRBJ2-3; 11 bases are a match to TRBD2. With V trimmed by 6 bases and J by 1 base, 3 bases remained unmatched. Germline V lookup: CDR1 ENHRY, CDR2 SYGVKD. CDR3 size: 15 residues. In DNA form, the CDR3 reads TGTGCCATCAGCCCGACTAGCGGGGGCACAGATACGCAGTATTTT. Its protein is CAISPTSGGTDTQYF.